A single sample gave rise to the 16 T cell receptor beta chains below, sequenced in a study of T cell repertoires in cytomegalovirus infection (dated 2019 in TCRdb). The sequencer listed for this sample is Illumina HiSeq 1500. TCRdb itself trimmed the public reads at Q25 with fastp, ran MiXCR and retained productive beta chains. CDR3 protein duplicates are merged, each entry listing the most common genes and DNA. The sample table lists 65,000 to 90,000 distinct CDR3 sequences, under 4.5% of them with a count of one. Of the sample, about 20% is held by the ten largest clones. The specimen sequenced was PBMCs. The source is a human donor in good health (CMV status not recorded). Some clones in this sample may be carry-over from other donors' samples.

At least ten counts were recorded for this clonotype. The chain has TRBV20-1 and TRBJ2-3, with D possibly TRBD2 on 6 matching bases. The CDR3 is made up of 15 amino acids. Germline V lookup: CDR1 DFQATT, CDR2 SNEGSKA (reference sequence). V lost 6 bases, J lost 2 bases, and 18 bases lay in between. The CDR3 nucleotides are TGCAGTGCCGCCGGGACTTCTGCATCCACAGATACGCAGTATTTT. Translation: CSAAGTSASTDTQYF.

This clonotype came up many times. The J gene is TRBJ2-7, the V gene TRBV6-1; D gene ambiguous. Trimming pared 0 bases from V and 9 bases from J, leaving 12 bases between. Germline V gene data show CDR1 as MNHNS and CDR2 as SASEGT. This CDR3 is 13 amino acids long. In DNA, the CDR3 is TGTGCCAGCAGTGAAGCGGACGGGTTTCCGCAGTACTTC. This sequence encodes CASSEADGFPQYF.

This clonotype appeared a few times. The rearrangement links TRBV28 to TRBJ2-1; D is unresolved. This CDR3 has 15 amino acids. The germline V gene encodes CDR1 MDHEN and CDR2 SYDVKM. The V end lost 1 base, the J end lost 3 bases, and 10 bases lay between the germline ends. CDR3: CASSLYPIDYNEQFF. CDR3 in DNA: TGTGCCAGCAGTTTATATCCCATTGACTACAATGAGCAGTTCTTC.

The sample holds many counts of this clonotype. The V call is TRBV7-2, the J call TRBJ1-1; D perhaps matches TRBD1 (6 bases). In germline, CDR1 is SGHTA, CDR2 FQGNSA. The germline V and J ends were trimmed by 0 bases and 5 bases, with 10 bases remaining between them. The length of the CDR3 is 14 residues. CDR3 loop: CASSLAGRGTEAFF. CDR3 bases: TGTGCCAGCAGCTTAGCCGGGAGGGGGACTGAAGCTTTCTTT.

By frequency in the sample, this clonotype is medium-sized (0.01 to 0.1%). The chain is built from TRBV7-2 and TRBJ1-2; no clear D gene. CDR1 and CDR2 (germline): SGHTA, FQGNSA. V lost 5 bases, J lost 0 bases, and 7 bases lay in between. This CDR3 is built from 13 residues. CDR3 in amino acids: CASSETPNYGYTF. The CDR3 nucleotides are TGTGCCAGCAGCGAGACCCCTAACTATGGCTACACCTTC.

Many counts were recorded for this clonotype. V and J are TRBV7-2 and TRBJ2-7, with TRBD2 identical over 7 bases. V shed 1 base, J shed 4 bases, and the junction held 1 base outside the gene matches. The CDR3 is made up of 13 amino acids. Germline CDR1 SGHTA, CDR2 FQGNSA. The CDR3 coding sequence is TGTGCCAGCAGCTTAGGGACTAGGTACGAGCAGTACTTC. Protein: CASSLGTRYEQYF.

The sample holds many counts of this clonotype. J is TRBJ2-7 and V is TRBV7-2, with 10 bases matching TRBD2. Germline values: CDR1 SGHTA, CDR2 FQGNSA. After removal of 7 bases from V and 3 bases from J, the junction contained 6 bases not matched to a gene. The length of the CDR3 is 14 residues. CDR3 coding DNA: TGTGCCAGCACCCGAGCGGGGGGGCTCTACGAGCAGTACTTC. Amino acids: CASTRAGGLYEQYF.

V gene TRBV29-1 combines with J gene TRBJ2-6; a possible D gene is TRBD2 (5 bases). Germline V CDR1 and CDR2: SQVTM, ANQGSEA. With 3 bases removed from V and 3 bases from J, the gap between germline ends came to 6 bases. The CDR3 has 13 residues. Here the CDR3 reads CSVDAGGANVLTF. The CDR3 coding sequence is TGCAGCGTTGACGCGGGTGGGGCCAACGTCCTGACTTTC.

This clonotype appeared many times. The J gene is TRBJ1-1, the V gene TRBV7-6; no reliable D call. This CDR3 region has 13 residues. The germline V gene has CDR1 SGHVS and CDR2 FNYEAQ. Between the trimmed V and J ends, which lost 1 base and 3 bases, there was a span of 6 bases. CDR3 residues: CASSLGGHTEAFF. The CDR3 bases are TGTGCCAGCAGCTTAGGTGGGCACACTGAAGCTTTCTTT.

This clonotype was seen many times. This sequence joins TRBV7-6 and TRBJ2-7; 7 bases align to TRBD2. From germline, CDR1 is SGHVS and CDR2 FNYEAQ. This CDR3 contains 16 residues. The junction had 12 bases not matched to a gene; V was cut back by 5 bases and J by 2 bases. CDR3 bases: TGTGCCAGCAGCATCCTGGGGGGGGAACGAACCTACGAGCAGTACTTC. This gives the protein CASSILGGERTYEQYF.

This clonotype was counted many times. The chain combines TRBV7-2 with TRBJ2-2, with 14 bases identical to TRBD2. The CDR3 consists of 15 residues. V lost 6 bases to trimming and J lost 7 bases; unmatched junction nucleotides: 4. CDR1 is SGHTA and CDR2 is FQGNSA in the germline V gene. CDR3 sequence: CASRGLAGDVGELFF. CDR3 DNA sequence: TGTGCCAGCAGGGGACTAGCGGGAGACGTCGGGGAGCTGTTTTTT.

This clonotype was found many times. CDR3 sequence (DNA): TGTGCCAGCAGCTCCAGGGGGGTAGGGAGCAATCAGCCCCAGCATTTT. Its protein product is CASSSRGVGSNQPQHF. V and J are TRBV7-8 and TRBJ1-5; 7 nucleotides agree with TRBD1. CDR3 length: 16 residues. Germline CDR1 and CDR2: SGHVS and FQNEAQ. V shed 4 bases, J shed 1 base, and the junction held 7 bases outside the gene matches.

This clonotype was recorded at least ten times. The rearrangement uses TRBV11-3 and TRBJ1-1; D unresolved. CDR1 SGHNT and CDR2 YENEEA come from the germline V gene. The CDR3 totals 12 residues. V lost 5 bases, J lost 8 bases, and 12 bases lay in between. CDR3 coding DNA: TGTGCCAGCAGCCAGTACAGCCAGGAAGCTTTCTTT. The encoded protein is CASSQYSQEAFF.

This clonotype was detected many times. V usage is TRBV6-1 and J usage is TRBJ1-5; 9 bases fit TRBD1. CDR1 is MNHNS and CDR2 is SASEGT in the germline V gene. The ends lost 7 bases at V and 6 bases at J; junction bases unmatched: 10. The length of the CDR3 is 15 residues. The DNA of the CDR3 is TGTGCCAGCACCGACAGGGGGAATAGACTTCAGCCCCAGCATTTT. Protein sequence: CASTDRGNRLQPQHF.

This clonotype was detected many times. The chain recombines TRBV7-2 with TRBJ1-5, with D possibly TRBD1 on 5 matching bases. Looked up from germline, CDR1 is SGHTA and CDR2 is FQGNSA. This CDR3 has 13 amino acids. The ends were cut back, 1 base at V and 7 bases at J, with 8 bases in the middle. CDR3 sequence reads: CASSLGGSQPQHF. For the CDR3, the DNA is TGTGCCAGCAGCTTAGGGGGGTCCCAGCCCCAGCATTTT.

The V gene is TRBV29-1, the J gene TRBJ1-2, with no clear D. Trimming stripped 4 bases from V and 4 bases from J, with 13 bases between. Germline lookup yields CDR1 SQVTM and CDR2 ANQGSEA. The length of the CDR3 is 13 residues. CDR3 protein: CSVVSLEGYGYTF. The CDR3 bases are TGCAGCGTTGTATCCCTGGAGGGCTATGGCTACACCTTC.